This T cell receptor beta chain is from a study of blood T cells in healthy people across ages. Study-wide results and limits: It was not known whether donors were CMV positive (a possible confounder of expanded clonotype changes).

Sample-barcoded 5' priming and a J-beta primer mix drove a second PCR of 7 to 11 cycles. TCRdb passed the 5' RACE reads through MiXCR, listing each CDR3 protein once. The repertoire consists of about 930,000 distinct CDR3 sequences, with about 27% occurring once and the leading ten covering more than 8.5%. The trim removed 4 bases at V and 4 bases at J, leaving 7 bases unmatched. Germline values: CDR1 KGHDR, CDR2 SFDVKD. The CDR3 runs 15 residues. To note about this clonotype: Its antigen is unknown.

The sample also formed part of further work on T cells of mothers and their children.

The sequence was obtained from a woman aged 40 to 55 in good health. The rearrangement joins TRBV24-1 to TRBJ2-3, with TRBD1 matching 7 bases. The material sequenced was blood. CDR3 amino acids: CATSEALTGSDTQYF. DNA of the CDR3: TGTGCCACCAGTGAGGCGTTGACAGGGTCAGATACGCAGTATTTT.